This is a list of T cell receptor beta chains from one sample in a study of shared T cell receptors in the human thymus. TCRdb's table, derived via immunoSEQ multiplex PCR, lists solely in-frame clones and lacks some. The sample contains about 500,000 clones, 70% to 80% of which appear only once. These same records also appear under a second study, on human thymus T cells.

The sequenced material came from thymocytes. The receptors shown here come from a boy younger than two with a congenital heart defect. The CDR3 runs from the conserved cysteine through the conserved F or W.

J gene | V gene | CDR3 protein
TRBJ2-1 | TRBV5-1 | CASSLVRDYNNEQFF
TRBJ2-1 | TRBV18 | CASSPVGEREGPSYNEQFF
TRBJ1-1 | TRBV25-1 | CASSVSRVSEAFF
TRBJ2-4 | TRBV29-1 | CSVVGQGKNIQYF
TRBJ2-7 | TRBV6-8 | CASSPGTGYEQYF
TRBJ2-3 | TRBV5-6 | CASSCQREESTDTQYF
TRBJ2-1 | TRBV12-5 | CASGKETGRGYNEQFF
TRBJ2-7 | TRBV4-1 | CASSQAGGGRGQNYEQYF
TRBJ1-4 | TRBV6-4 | CASRPHLYAEKLFF
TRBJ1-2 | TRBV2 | CASRGQGYYGYTF
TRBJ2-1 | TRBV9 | CASSPLRGTRPYNEQFF
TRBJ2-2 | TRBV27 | CASSSTPNTGELFF
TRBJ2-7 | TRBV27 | CASSHSRDRGRNLYEQYF
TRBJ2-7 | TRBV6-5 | CASSKPGEQYF
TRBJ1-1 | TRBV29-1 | CSVEDLAGHDEAFF
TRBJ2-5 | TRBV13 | CASSPPLADQETQYF